The subject of this entry is one T cell receptor beta chain. Antigen unknown. TCRdb keeps only in-frame clones here, not all; method: immunoSEQ multiplex PCR. This table holds over 95,000 clones, roughly 89% found once. The data were taken from a study of T cell responses to AZD1222 COVID-19 vaccine. Study-wide results and limits: Donors were mostly white British, more females; clonal diversity possibly underestimated.

The specimen comprised peripheral blood, sampled on day 0 of AZD1222 vaccination. This receptor was taken from an adult in good health.

CDR3 coding DNA: TGTGCCAGCAGCTTCTTAGAACGGGAGTTGTTCTTC. It codes for CASSFLERELFF. V and J are TRBV3-1 (or the pseudogene TRBV3-2) and TRBJ2-1, with a possible D match to TRBD2 (6 bases). V was clipped by 5 bases and J by 15 bases, with 17 bases between them. Germline V lookup: CDR1 LGHDT, CDR2 YNNKEL (reference sequence). The CDR3 is 12 residues long.